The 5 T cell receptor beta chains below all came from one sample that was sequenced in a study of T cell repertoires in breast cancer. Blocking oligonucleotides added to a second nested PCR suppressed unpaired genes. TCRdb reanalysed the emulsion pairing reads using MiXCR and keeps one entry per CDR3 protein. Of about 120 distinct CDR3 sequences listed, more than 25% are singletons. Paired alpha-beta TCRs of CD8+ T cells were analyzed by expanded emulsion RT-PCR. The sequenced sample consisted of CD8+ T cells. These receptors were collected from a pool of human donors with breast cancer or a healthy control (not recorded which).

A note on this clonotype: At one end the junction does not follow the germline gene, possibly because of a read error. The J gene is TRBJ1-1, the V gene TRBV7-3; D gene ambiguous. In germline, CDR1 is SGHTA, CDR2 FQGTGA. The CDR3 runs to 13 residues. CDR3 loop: CAGSSTLTTEAFF. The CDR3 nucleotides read TGTGCCGGCAGCTCAACCCTGACCACTGAAGCTTTCTTT.

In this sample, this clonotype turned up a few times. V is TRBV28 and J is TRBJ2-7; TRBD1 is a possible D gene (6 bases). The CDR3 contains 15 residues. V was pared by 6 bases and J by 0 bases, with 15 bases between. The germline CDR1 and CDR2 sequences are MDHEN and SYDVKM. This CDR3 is CASSFAMDSSYEQYF. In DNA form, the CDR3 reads TGTGCCAGCAGCTTCGCTATGGACAGCTCCTACGAGCAGTACTTC.

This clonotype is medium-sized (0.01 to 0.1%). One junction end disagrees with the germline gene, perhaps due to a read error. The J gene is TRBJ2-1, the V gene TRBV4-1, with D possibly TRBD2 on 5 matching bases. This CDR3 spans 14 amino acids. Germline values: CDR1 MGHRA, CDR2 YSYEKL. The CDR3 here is CASSQRTLLDEQFF. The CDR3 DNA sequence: TGTGCCAGCAGCCAACGGACTCTACTGGATGAGCAGTTCTTT.

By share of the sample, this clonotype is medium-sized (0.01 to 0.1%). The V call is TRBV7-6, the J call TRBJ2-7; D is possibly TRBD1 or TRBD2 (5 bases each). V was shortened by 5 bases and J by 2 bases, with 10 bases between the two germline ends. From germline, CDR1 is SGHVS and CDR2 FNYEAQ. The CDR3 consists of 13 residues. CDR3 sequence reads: CASSRGPPYEQYF. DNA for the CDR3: TGTGCCAGCAGCCGGGGCCCGCCCTACGAGCAGTACTTC.

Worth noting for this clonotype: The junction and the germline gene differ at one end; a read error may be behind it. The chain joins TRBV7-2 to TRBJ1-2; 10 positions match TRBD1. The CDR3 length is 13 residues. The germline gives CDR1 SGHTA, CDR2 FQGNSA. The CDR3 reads CASSSGQGDGYTF. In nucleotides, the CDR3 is TGCGCCAGCAGCTCTGGACAGGGGGATGGCTACACCTTC.